This T cell receptor beta chain was found in a study of blood T cell repertoires in COVID-19. Study details: COVID-19 samples, acute and convalescent, were from the United States, Italy and Spain.

The V gene end was trimmed by 5 bases and the J gene end by 10 bases; junction bases not matched to a gene: 19. Germline V gene sequence: CDR1 SGHVS, CDR2 FQNEAQ. The CDR3 spans 17 residues. In the original workflow: From reference gene primer amplification, estimates of nucleated cell counts were derived. Measured with immunoSEQ multiplex PCR; TCRdb has only the in-frame clones, and not every one. Clonal size and the V and J genes are those of that table, whereas D and trimming came from the DNA. The sample shows roughly 30,000 clones, around 89% of them seen only once. The source of this sequence is a human donor in a cohort sampled during active COVID-19. What was sequenced was peripheral blood. This chain connects TRBV7-8 to TRBJ2-1, with 8 bases matching TRBD2. The CDR3 here is CASSAPGSGGPVWEQFF. CDR3 nucleotide sequence: TGTGCCAGCAGCGCCCCTGGGAGCGGGGGCCCGGTGTGGGAGCAGTTCTTC. The variable domain in full, with the rest retrieved from reference TRBV7-8 and TRBJ2-1, is GAGVSQSPRYKVAKRGQDVALRCDPISGHVSLFWYQQALGQGPEFLTYFQNEAQLDKSGLPSDRFFAERPEGSVSTLKIQRTQQEDSAVYLCASSAPGSGGPVWEQFFGPGTRLTVL.